This TCR beta chain originates from a study of identical twins. The CDR3 is 13 amino acids. The V and J ends lost 5 bases and 8 bases, in that order; junction bases with no gene match: 5. Germline-derived CDR1 and CDR2 are MNHEY and SMNVEV (reference sequence). Concerning this clonotype: Its antigen remains unknown.

Study-level points and caveats: In cord blood, abundant beta clonotypes had fewer insertions; memory showed no trend.

TCRdb analysed the 5' RACE reads with MiXCR anew, one entry per CDR3 protein. Of a few hundred thousand distinct CDR3 sequences listed, about 9% were seen once; the top ten hold roughly 3.1%. The same sample was also used in a study of yellow fever vaccine responses in identical twins.

This clonotype was sampled from a woman aged 18-30 years in good health. The sample was CD8+ T cells sorted from blood. The chain recombines TRBV27 with TRBJ2-1; 8 bases match TRBD2. The CDR3 loop is CASSPGLGYEQFF. The CDR3 DNA reads as TGTGCCAGCAGTCCGGGACTAGGCTATGAGCAGTTCTTC.